This T cell receptor (beta chain) emerged from a study of Ad26.COV2.S vaccination and SARS-CoV-2 variants (dated by TCRdb to the early 2020s). For context, the study as a whole: Vaccine-arm donors came from COV1001, a multicentre, randomized, double-blind, placebo-controlled phase I-IIa trial of Ad26.COV2.S in healthy adults. Blinding of investigators to trial group allocation was maintained during experiments and outcome assessment. Participants in the trial were split at random into five groups of five each, receiving low-dose or high-dose Ad26.COV2.S once or twice, or else placebo on both occasions. TCRbeta repertoire sequencing was used to assess the specificity and breadth of SARS-CoV-2-reactive T cell receptors after Ad26.COV2.S vaccination. Ad26.COV2.S was administered intramuscularly at a dose of 5x10^10 or 1x10^11 viral particles, either as one shot or as two shots given 56 days apart. The TCR-sequenced set comprised around 32 samples: around 20 Ad26.COV2.S vaccine recipients, 5 placebo recipients and 8 SARS-CoV-2 convalescent individuals. What the work shows at the level of the full study, not this receptor alone: The study was not powered for comparison of responses between vaccine doses or regimens. The authors noted that the TCR breadth and depth analyses may have underestimated total T cell responses. Spike-specific TCR breadth was higher in Ad26.COV2.S recipients than in placebo recipients (P = 0.0014). After vaccination, substantial breadth of spike-specific CD8+ and CD4+ T cell responses was reported. Vaccine and placebo recipients had comparable non-spike TCR breadth, which fits with the vaccine containing only spike.

TCRbeta CDR3 regions were sequenced with the immunoSEQ Assay. After extraction, genomic DNA underwent amplification by bias-controlled multiplex PCR, followed by high-throughput sequencing. The original methods were these. To quantify the absolute abundance of each unique TCRbeta CDR3 region, sequences were collapsed and filtered. T cell fraction was estimated by normalizing TCRbeta template counts to usable DNA, with usable DNA measured through amplification of reference genes found in all nucleated cells. Repertoire TCRs were annotated as SARS-CoV-2-specific when V gene, CDR3 amino acid sequence and J gene were exactly matched to a known reactive TCR set. The reference SARS-CoV-2 TCR set was derived from MIRA and filtered for enrichment in COVID-19-positive ImmuneCODE repertoires, a step that removed public or cross-reactive TCRs. Based on the MIRA antigens, annotated TCRs were further analysed at the level of specific ORF or position within ORF. Breadth was defined as the number of annotated unique rearrangements divided by the total number of unique productive rearrangements, and depth was defined as the summed frequency of the annotated unique rearrangements. Two-sided Wilcoxon rank-sum tests were applied when comparing TCR breadth between groups. TCRdb provides this immuneACCESS table in a form limited to in-frame rearrangements. Some clones are lacking; in checked studies, under half of them reflect an unresolved V gene, and why the rest are absent is not known. From that table come the V and J calls and clone size; the DNA was used to work out D and trimming. The sample table shows fewer than 300,000 clones, and more than 70% are seen once. The ten largest clones represent about 3.1% of the sample.

Via the germline V gene (reference sequence), CDR1 is SSHAT and CDR2 FNYEAQ. The CDR3 contains 16 residues, cysteine and phenylalanine counted. The sequence is cut down to CDR3 DNA, 48 bases in frame from base 1. The sample's treatment or condition label is to be understood as: over 15 received Ad26.COV2.S at low or high dose, single or two shots; about 5 received placebo; per-sample allocation not given. Repertoires of vaccine and placebo recipients were sequenced from samples taken on day 63 after the first injection. Cohort 1b enrolled some 25 adults aged 18-55 years at a single site in Boston, USA, between 29 July and 7 August 2020. As a vaccine, Ad26.COV2.S was a replication-incompetent adenovirus type 26 vector that expressed a prefusion-stabilized SARS-CoV-2 spike protein derived from the original Wuhan strain. For this clone: The antigen it recognizes is unknown. At one boundary the junction diverges from the germline segment, which might be a read error. This sample includes further DNA sequences coding for the same CDR3.

The chain is assembled from TRBV7-7 and TRBJ2-3; the central 13 bases match TRBD2. The sample here was peripheral blood, taken in a trial of Ad26.COV2.S vaccine versus placebo. The sequence came from a person aged 18-60 years who received the Ad26.COV2.S COVID-19 vaccine or a placebo. The CDR3 here reads CASSLGLAGAGDTQYF. The nucleotide sequence is TGTGCTAGCAGCTTAGGACTAGCGGGGGCAGGGGATACGCAGTATTTT.